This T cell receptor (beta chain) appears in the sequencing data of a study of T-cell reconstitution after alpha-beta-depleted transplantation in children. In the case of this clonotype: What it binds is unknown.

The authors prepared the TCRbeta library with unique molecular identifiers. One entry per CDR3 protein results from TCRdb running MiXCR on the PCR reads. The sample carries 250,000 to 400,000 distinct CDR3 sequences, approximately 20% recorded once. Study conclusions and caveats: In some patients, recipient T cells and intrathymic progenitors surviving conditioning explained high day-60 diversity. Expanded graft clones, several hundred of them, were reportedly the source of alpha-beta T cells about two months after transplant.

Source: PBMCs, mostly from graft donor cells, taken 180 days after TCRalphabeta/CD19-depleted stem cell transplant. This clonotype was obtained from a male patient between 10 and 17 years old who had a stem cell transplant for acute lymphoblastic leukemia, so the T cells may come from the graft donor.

CDR3 residues: CASSLNGRAEAFF. CDR3 sequence (DNA): TGTGCCAGCAGCTTAAATGGCCGGGCTGAAGCTTTCTTT. The rearrangement joins TRBV7-3 to TRBJ1-1; D remains ambiguous. The germline V and J ends were trimmed by 1 base and 6 bases, with 9 bases remaining between them. The CDR3 is 13 residues long. Germline CDR1 is SGHTA and CDR2 is FQGTGA.